This T cell receptor beta chain was sequenced for a study of blood T cell repertoires in COVID-19. Study as a whole: The United States, Italy and Spain were the sources of the acute and convalescent COVID-19 samples.

V was shortened by 2 bases and J by 5 bases, with 12 bases between the two germline ends. From germline, CDR1 is SNHLY and CDR2 FYNNEI. The CDR3 extends over 14 amino acids. Sequencing was performed with immunoSEQ multiplex PCR; in TCRdb, only in-frame clones are kept and a portion is missing. Of about 130,000 clones listed, around 87% are singletons. The specimen was peripheral blood. The chain employs TRBV2 and TRBJ2-5; D may be TRBD2 (5 bases). The sequence derives from a woman aged 55-69 years with acute or convalescent COVID-19. The CDR3 nucleotides read TGTGCCAGCAGTGAAAATGAGGGAAAGGAGACCCAGTACTTC. It codes for CASSENEGKETQYF.